The clone carrying this T cell receptor (beta chain) was recorded a few times. The germline gives CDR1 SQVTM, CDR2 ANQGSEA. The CDR3 is made up of 13 amino acids. V was trimmed by 6 bases and J by 4 bases, leaving 15 bases between them. This entry comes from a study of T cells after yellow fever vaccination. Study results and limitations: The study noted that FACS-sorted repertoires could contain abundant clonotypes contaminating from the bulk population.

Template-switching 5'RACE yielded the TCR cDNA; a universal primer site and UMIs were added in the process. MiXCR was run by TCRdb on the 5' RACE reads, yielding one entry per CDR3 protein. The table lists 50,000 or so distinct CDR3 sequences, about 6.3% of them singletons. The sample was CD8+ T cells not binding an NS4B(214-222) dextramer, sorted from PBMCs, taken roughly seven weeks after the first yellow fever vaccination. The TCR originated in a man aged 18 to 29 who received the YFV17D yellow fever vaccine. This chain joins TRBV29-1 and TRBJ1-2; a weak D match, TRBD1 (6 bases). CDR3 nucleotides: TGCAGCGTAGATCGACAGGAGGGCTATGGCTACACCTTC. It encodes CSVDRQEGYGYTF.